The 4 T cell receptor beta chains below were found in one sample sequenced in a study of cytomegalovirus exposure and HLA in healthy donors. The PCR was carried out with 60 Vbeta primers and 13 Jbeta primers. Repertoires were generated with immunoSEQ multiplex PCR, while TCRdb's copy carries only in-frame clones and drops some. The data include about 200,000 clones; the top ten clones carry 0.74%. The sequenced sample was PBMCs. Receptors originate from a boy younger than 18 in good health and CMV-seronegative.

The genes are TRBV2 and TRBJ2-5, with TRBD1 identical over 11 bases. The DNA end is a closer match to TRBJ2-7, so the J assignment may be wrong. Germline CDR1 SNHLY, CDR2 FYNNEI. The length of the CDR3 is 13 residues. DNA for the CDR3: TGTGCCAGCGATGGGACAGGGGGCTACGAGCAGTACTTC. Translated: CASDGTGGYEQYF.

The CDR3 coding sequence is TGCGCCAGCAGCCAACTTGTCGGGGGGTCCGATACGCAGTATTTT. Its translation is CASSQLVGGSDTQYF. The chain links TRBV4-1 to TRBJ2-3, with 7 nucleotides matching TRBD2. V was clipped by 2 bases and J by 6 bases; unmatched bases: 8. Germline V gene sequence: CDR1 MGHRA, CDR2 YSYEKL. The CDR3 covers 15 residues.

Note on this clone: The same CDR3 arises from other DNA sequences in this sample as well. The chain carries TRBV25-1 and TRBJ2-3; D possibly corresponds to TRBD1 (5 bases). Germline V gives CDR1 MGHDK, CDR2 SYGVNS. CDR3 length: 13 residues. The germline V and J ends were trimmed by 4 bases and 6 bases, with 11 bases remaining between them. Here the CDR3 reads CASSGGALDTQYF. The DNA of the CDR3 is TGTGCCAGCAGTGGTGGGGCCTTGGATACGCAGTATTTT.

The chain is built from TRBV4-2 and TRBJ2-7, with D possibly matching TRBD2 (7 bases). V lost 4 bases and J lost 6, with 19 bases in between. This CDR3 is built from 15 residues. From germline, CDR1 is LGHNA and CDR2 YNFKEQ. CDR3 nucleotides: TGTGCCAGCAGCCTACCGGGGGGCAGGGCCGGCGAGCAGTACTTC. Protein: CASSLPGGRAGEQYF.